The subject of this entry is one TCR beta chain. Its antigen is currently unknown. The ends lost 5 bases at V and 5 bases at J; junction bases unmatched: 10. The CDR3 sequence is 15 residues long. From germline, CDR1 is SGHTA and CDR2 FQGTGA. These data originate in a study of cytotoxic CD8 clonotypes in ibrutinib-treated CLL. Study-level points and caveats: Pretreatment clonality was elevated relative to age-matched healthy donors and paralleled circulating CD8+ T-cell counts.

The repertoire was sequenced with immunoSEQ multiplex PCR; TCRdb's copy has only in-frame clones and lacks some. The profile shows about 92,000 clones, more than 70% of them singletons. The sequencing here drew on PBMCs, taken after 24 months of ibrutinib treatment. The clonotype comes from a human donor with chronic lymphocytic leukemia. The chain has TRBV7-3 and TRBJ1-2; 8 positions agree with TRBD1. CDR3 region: CASSASPGQEYGYTF. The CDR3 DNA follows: TGTGCCAGCAGCGCCTCACCGGGACAGGAGTATGGCTACACCTTC.